Listed below are T cell receptor beta chains from one sample, sequenced in a study of blood T cell repertoires in COVID-19. TCRdb's table, derived via immunoSEQ multiplex PCR, lists solely in-frame clones and lacks some. This table has about 330,000 clones, under 90% appearing once. Input material: PBMCs or T cells enriched from blood (not recorded which). Every receptor here comes from a young woman who had recovered from COVID-19. Each CDR3 is given with its conserved first and last residue. Fields, in order: V gene, J gene, clone size, D gene, CDR3 DNA, CDR3 protein. D genes are given only for firm matches. Some rows mark clone size as missing; the rest say once, few, many or name a class of expanded clone.

TRBV7-9,TRBJ2-2,NA,TRBD2,TGTGCCAGCAGCTTAAATTACGGGAGGGCCGCCGGGGAGCTGTTTTTT,CASSLNYGRAAGELFF
TRBV19,TRBJ1-3,NA,TRBD1,TGTGCCAGTAGTGCACAGGGGGCAAGTGGAAACACCATATATTTT,CASSAQGASGNTIYF
TRBV28,TRBJ1-1,NA,NA,TGTGCCAGCAGCCCCCCCGGCAGGGCGGCGACGGACACTGAAGCTTTCTTT,CASSPPGRAATDTEAFF
TRBV30,TRBJ2-7,once,TRBD1,TGTGCCTGGAGCCACGGACAGGGTATATCCGAGCAGTACTTC,CAWSHGQGISEQYF
TRBV29-1,TRBJ2-7,NA,TRBD2,TGCAGCGTTGATTTCCTAGCGGGAGGGCGCGAGCAGTACTTC,CSVDFLAGGREQYF
TRBV19,TRBJ2-1,NA,NA,TGTGCCAGTAGTATAATACTCTTACCCTACAATGAGCAGTTCTTC,CASSIILLPYNEQFF
TRBV28,TRBJ1-4,NA,TRBD1,TGTGCCAGCGTCGACAGGGGAACTGAAAAACTGTTTTTT,CASVDRGTEKLFF
TRBV6-1,TRBJ1-3,NA,NA,TGTGCCAGCAGTGAACTAACCGGGAACACCATATATTTT,CASSELTGNTIYF
TRBV2,TRBJ1-5,NA,NA,TGTGCCAGCAGTGATTTAGAGGTGAATCAGCCCCAGCATTTT,CASSDLEVNQPQHF
TRBV4-1,TRBJ2-1,NA,NA,TGCGCCAGCAGCCAAGGTCTAGGCGGATTCCATGAGCAGTTCTTC,CASSQGLGGFHEQFF
TRBV19,TRBJ1-2,NA,NA,TGTGCCAGTGGAGGGCAGGGTGGAGGCTACACCTTC,CASGGQGGGYTF
TRBV19,TRBJ2-3,NA,TRBD2,TGTGCCAGTAGCATAGGGCTAGCGGGAGAGCTCACAGATACGCAGTATTTT,CASSIGLAGELTDTQYF
TRBV5-8,TRBJ2-2,NA,TRBD1,TGTGCCAGCAGCCCGGGACAGGGTACCGGGGAGCTGTTTTTT,CASSPGQGTGELFF
TRBV5-5,TRBJ1-5,few,TRBD1,TGTGCCAGCAGCCTACAGGGGGATCAGCCCCAGCATTTT,CASSLQGDQPQHF
TRBV7-9,TRBJ2-7,NA,NA,TGTGCCAGCAGCTTGCAGGGGATGTCCTACGAGCAGTACTTC,CASSLQGMSYEQYF
TRBV7-9,TRBJ1-2,NA,NA,TGTGCCAGCAGCTTAGGAGGGATCGGTGGCTACACCTTC,CASSLGGIGGYTF
TRBV27,TRBJ2-3,once,TRBD2,TGTGCCAGCAGTTTCCGGGCGGGGGGCGAGGATACGCAGTATTTT,CASSFRAGGEDTQYF
TRBV27,TRBJ1-2,few,NA,TGTGCCAGCGCCGAACAGGGCTCCTATGGCTACACCTTC,CASAEQGSYGYTF
TRBV28,TRBJ2-7,NA,TRBD1,TGTGCCAGCAGTTCTGCGGGGACAGGGGGGCTATACGAGCAGTACTTC,CASSSAGTGGLYEQYF
TRBV7-9,TRBJ1-2,NA,NA,TGTGCCAGCAGCCCGCTACAGGGCCGGAGTGCGTATGGCTACACCTTC,CASSPLQGRSAYGYTF
TRBV27,TRBJ2-7,once,TRBD1,TGTGCCAGCAGTCCCCGACAGGGGGATATGTTCGAGCAGTACTTC,CASSPRQGDMFEQYF
TRBV19,TRBJ1-5,NA,TRBD1,TGTGCCAGTAGTATCTGGGGGACAGGGAATCAGCCCCAGCATTTT,CASSIWGTGNQPQHF
TRBV5-1,TRBJ1-2,NA,NA,TGCGCCAGCAGCTTGGAGCTGACTAACTATGGCTACACCTTC,CASSLELTNYGYTF
TRBV23-1,TRBJ1-2,once,NA,TGCGCCAGCAGTCCGGGGCCGATTAGACGGACAGCACAGAACTATGGCTACACCTTC,CASSPGPIRRTAQNYGYTF
TRBV5-1,TRBJ2-3,NA,TRBD2,TGCGCCAGCAGCCTAGCGGGATCCACAGATACGCAGTATTTT,CASSLAGSTDTQYF
TRBV19,TRBJ2-2,NA,NA,TGTGCCAGTAGTATAGATCCGAACAGGGTGGGCACCGGGGAGCTGTTTTTT,CASSIDPNRVGTGELFF
TRBV4-1,TRBJ2-3,NA,NA,TGCGCCAGCAGCCAAGACCCTTCGAGGAATGGGAGAACGCAGTATTTT,CASSQDPSRNGRTQYF
TRBV2,TRBJ2-4,NA,NA,TGTGCCAGCAAACGTGGGCGGGGAGAGAATTCCAAAAACATTCAGTACTTC,CASKRGRGENSKNIQYF
TRBV3-1/TRBV3-2,TRBJ1-1,NA,TRBD1,TGTGCCAGCCTAAGGCAGGGGGGCACTGAAGCTTTCTTT,CASLRQGGTEAFF
TRBV11-3,TRBJ2-1,once,TRBD2,TGTGCCAGCAGCGTGGGGAGCGGGGGATCTAAATACGGGCAGTTCTTC,CASSVGSGGSKYGQFF
TRBV2,TRBJ1-1,once,TRBD1,TGTGCCAGCAGCTTCGGGACAGGGGGCTTGGGAGCTTTCTTT,CASSFGTGGLGAFF
TRBV9,TRBJ2-3,NA,TRBD2,TGTGCCAGCAGCGTAACAACGGTATCCGGGACTAGCGGGGTTCATACAGATACGCAGTATTTT,CASSVTTVSGTSGVHTDTQYF
TRBV2,TRBJ1-2,NA,NA,TGTGCCAGCAGTGAAAGGGGGACTAACTATGGCTACACCTTC,CASSERGTNYGYTF
TRBV28,TRBJ1-1,NA,NA,TGTGCCAGCAGTTTTTTCGGGACAGAAGCTTTCTTT,CASSFFGTEAFF
TRBV30,TRBJ2-1,NA,TRBD2,TGTGCCTGGAGTCCATCGGGAGGCGAGCAGTTCTTC,CAWSPSGGEQFF
TRBV5-4,TRBJ2-6,NA,NA,TGTGCCAGCAGCTTGGAGGTTAAGGGGAACGGGGCCAACGTCCTGACTTTC,CASSLEVKGNGANVLTF
TRBV2,TRBJ2-7,NA,TRBD2,TGTGCCAGCAACTCCCGGGGCCTAGCGGGAGAAAAGCAGTACTTC,CASNSRGLAGEKQYF
TRBV3-1/TRBV3-2,TRBJ1-1,NA,NA,TGTGCCAGCAGCCGAGCAAGCGGCGGCCTGCTGGCAGCTTTCTTT,CASSRASGGLLAAFF